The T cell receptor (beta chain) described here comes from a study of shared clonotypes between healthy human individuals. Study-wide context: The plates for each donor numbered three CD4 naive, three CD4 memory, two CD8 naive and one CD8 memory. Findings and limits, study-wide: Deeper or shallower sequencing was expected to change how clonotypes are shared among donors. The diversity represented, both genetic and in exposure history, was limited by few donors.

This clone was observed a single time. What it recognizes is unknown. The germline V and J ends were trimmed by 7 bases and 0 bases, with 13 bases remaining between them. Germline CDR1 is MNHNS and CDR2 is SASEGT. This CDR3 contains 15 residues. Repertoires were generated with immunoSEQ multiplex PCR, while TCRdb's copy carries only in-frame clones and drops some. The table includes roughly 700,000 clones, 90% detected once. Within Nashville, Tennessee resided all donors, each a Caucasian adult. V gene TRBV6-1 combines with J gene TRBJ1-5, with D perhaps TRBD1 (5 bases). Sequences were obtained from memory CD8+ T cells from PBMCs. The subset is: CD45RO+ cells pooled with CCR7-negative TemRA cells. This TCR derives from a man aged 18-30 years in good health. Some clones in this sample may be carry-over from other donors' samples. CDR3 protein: CASTQWGGSNQPQHF. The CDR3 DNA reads TGTGCCAGCACCCAATGGGGGGGTAGCAATCAGCCCCAGCATTTT.